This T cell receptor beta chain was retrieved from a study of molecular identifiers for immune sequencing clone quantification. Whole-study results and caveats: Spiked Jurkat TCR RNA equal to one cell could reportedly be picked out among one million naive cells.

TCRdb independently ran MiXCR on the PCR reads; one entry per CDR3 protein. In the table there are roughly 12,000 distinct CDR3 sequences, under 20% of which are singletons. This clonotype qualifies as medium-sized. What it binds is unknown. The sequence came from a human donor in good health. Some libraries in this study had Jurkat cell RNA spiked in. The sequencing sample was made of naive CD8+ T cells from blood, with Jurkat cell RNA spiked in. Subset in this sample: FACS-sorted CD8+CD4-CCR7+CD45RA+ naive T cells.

CDR3 amino acids: CASSLGVLASTDTQYF. CDR3 nucleotide sequence: TGTGCCAGCAGCTTAGGAGTCCTAGCGAGTACAGATACGCAGTATTTT. The chain uses TRBV7-3 and TRBJ2-3, with a possible D match to TRBD2 (6 bases). V was pared by 2 bases and J by 3 bases, with 15 bases between. Germline V gives CDR1 SGHTA, CDR2 FQGTGA. This CDR3 region has 16 residues. The full variable domain, with the rest looked up from reference TRBV7-3 and TRBJ2-3, is GAGVSQTPSNKVTEKGKYVELRCDPISGHTALYWYRQSLGQGPEFLIYFQGTGAADDSGLPNDRFFAVRPEGSVSTLKIQRTERGDSAVYLCASSLGVLASTDTQYFGPGTRLTVL.